Following are 19 T cell receptor beta chains from one sample sequenced in a study of T cells after yellow fever vaccination. One entry per CDR3 protein, called by TCRdb with MiXCR from the 5' RACE reads. The sample lists 250,000 to 350,000 distinct CDR3 sequences, 3.5% to 4.5% occurring once. The source was PBMCs, collected 15 days after the yellow fever booster vaccination. Source of these receptors: a man younger than 35 who received the YFV17D yellow fever vaccine.

This clonotype was found many times. The rearrangement links TRBV6-6 to TRBJ1-4, with 7 nucleotides matching TRBD1. This CDR3 comprises 15 residues. J gave up 5 bases and V 6 bases, and 9 bases lay outside the gene matches. In germline, CDR1 is MNHNY, CDR2 SVGAGI (reference sequence). CDR3 sequence reads: CASSRDRGENEKLFF. The CDR3 DNA sequence: TGTGCCAGCAGCCGGGACAGAGGAGAGAATGAAAAACTGTTTTTT.

This clonotype has a handful of counts. The chain links TRBV7-6 to TRBJ2-5; the match to TRBD2 covers 11 bases. The CDR3 runs 17 residues. The junction had 6 bases not matched to a gene; V was cut back by 2 bases and J by 1 base. Germline assignment: CDR1 SGHVS and CDR2 FNYEAQ. CDR3 amino acids: CASSLSRLAGTQETQYF. CDR3 coding DNA: TGTGCCAGCAGCTTATCACGACTAGCGGGGACCCAAGAGACCCAGTACTTC.

The sample holds many counts of this clonotype. The rearrangement joins TRBV18 to TRBJ1-1; D is uncertain. Germline CDR1 and CDR2: KGHSH and LQKENI. The CDR3 length is 15 residues. V was clipped by 1 base and J by 3 bases, with 12 bases between them. CDR3 loop: CASSPLPFKDTEAFF. The CDR3, as DNA: TGTGCCAGCTCACCACTCCCCTTCAAGGACACTGAAGCTTTCTTT.

This clonotype was seen a handful of times. This chain joins TRBV6-6 and TRBJ1-5; no definite D call. This CDR3 region has 15 residues. In germline, CDR1 is MNHNY, CDR2 SVGAGI (reference sequence). Trimming stripped 5 bases from V and 0 bases from J, with 11 bases between. CDR3 sequence (DNA): TGTGCCAGCAGTCAGACAATTTATAGCAATCAGCCCCAGCATTTT. Translated, it gives CASSQTIYSNQPQHF.

The rearrangement uses TRBV6-6 and TRBJ2-1, with TRBD2 matching 11 bases. The CDR3 runs 15 residues. After removal of 0 bases from V and 8 bases from J, the junction contained 3 bases not matched to a gene. Germline V gene data show CDR1 as MNHNY and CDR2 as SVGAGI (reference sequence). CDR3 in amino acids: CASSYSLAGGYEQFF. CDR3 in DNA: TGTGCCAGCAGTTACTCGTTAGCGGGGGGGTATGAGCAGTTCTTC.

This clonotype came up a few times. The rearrangement links TRBV4-1 to TRBJ1-3; TRBD1 aligns across 8 bases. V was pared by 3 bases and J by 2 bases, with 6 bases of the junction left unmatched. The CDR3 loop spans 16 amino acids. The germline CDR1 and CDR2 sequences are MGHRA and YSYEKL. The CDR3 sequence is CASSHPTGEAGNTIYF. As DNA, the CDR3 is TGCGCCAGCAGCCACCCGACAGGGGAGGCTGGAAACACCATATATTTT.

The table lists this clonotype with many counts. V and J are TRBV5-6 and TRBJ2-5; TRBD1 is a possible D gene (6 bases). CDR1 is SGHDT, CDR2 YYEEEE, per germline. The CDR3 consists of 14 residues. V lost 4 bases and J lost 4, with 14 bases in between. The CDR3 sequence is CASSPDRTLETQYF. The CDR3 DNA reads TGTGCCAGCAGCCCTGACAGGACCTTAGAGACCCAGTACTTC.

This clonotype was seen a few times. Germline is not matched at one junction end, which may reflect a read error. V and J are TRBV20-1 and TRBJ2-7; possibly TRBD1 or TRBD2 for D (5 bases each). There are 14 residues in the CDR3. The germline gives CDR1 DFQATT, CDR2 SNEGSKA (reference sequence). CDR3 residues: CSARGESFPYEQYF. The CDR3 DNA follows: TGCAGTGCCAGAGGGGAGAGTTTTCCCTACGAGCAGTACTTC.

This clonotype was detected only a few times. This rearrangement joins TRBV18 to TRBJ2-2; D is ambiguous. This CDR3 is 16 amino acids long. Trimming removed 4 bases at V and 1 base at J, with 13 bases between. CDR1 KGHSH and CDR2 LQKENI come from the germline V gene. The CDR3 DNA reads TGTGCCAGCTCACTAACACCTCGACGGAACACCGGGGAGCTGTTTTTT. Translated: CASSLTPRRNTGELFF.

At least ten counts were recorded for this clonotype. The chain is built from TRBV9 and TRBJ1-5, with D possibly being TRBD1 (5 bases). This CDR3 spans 15 amino acids. Per germline, CDR1 SGDLS and CDR2 YYNGEE. Trimming removed 4 bases at V and 9 bases at J, with 20 bases between. CDR3 nucleotides: TGTGCCAGCAGCCCAAGGGCAGGGATTAACTCGCCCCAGCATTTT. Translating it yields CASSPRAGINSPQHF.

This clonotype was seen at least ten times. The chain joins TRBV4-3 to TRBJ1-2; D might be TRBD1 (5 bases). The germline V and J ends were trimmed by 4 bases and 4 bases, with 16 bases remaining between them. CDR3 length: 15 residues. Germline loops: CDR1 LGHNA, CDR2 YSLEER. CDR3 amino acids: CASSPRDLDSYGYTF. The CDR3 bases are TGCGCCAGCAGCCCCCGGGACCTCGACAGCTATGGCTACACCTTC.

The rearrangement uses TRBV5-1 and TRBJ1-1; D gene ambiguous. The CDR3 covers 12 residues. Trimming removed 6 bases from V and 1 base from J, with 7 bases in between. Germline V gene data show CDR1 as SGHRS and CDR2 as YFSETQ. The CDR3 DNA reads as TGCGCCAGCAAAACGGAGAACACTGAAGCTTTCTTT. Translation gives CASKTENTEAFF.

A few counts support this clonotype. The chain is built from TRBV7-6 and TRBJ2-5; D is possibly TRBD2 (7 bases). Trimming stripped 5 bases from V and 4 bases from J, with 17 bases between. There are 15 residues in the CDR3. Germline loops: CDR1 SGHVS, CDR2 FNYEAQ. The CDR3 nucleotides read TGTGCCAGCAGCCCGGAGGGGGGGGCCCGAGAGACCCAGTACTTC. This translates into CASSPEGGARETQYF.

This clonotype was recorded at least ten times. The chain uses TRBV9 and TRBJ1-5; D not resolved. The CDR3 extends over 13 amino acids. Germline V gene data show CDR1 as SGDLS and CDR2 as YYNGEE. The V end was cut by 7 bases, the J end by 2 bases, with 10 bases between. CDR3 amino acids: CASDRGGNQPQHF. As DNA, the CDR3 is TGTGCCAGCGATCGAGGCGGCAATCAGCCCCAGCATTTT. The complete variable domain, with remaining parts taken from reference TRBV9 and TRBJ1-5, reads DSGVTQTPKHLITATGQRVTLRCSPRSGDLSVYWYQQSLDQGLQFLIQYYNGEERAKGNILERFSAQQFPDLHSELNLSSLELGDSALYFCASDRGGNQPQHFGDGTRLSIL.

The table lists this clonotype with a few counts. The DNA of the CDR3 is TGTGCCAGCAGCTCGGGACAGCCGATCCACTATGGCTACACCTTC. Translated, it gives CASSSGQPIHYGYTF. The V and J genes are TRBV7-2 and TRBJ1-2, with TRBD1 identical over 7 bases. This CDR3 is 15 amino acids long. CDR1 is SGHTA and CDR2 is FQGNSA in the germline V gene. Germline trimming cut 4 bases from V and 3 bases from J; bases unmatched to any gene: 8.

This clonotype was seen many times. This chain connects TRBV28 to TRBJ2-7, with 12 positions matching TRBD2. Germline V lookup: CDR1 MDHEN, CDR2 SYDVKM. This CDR3 contains 15 residues. V was pared by 6 bases and J by 2 bases, with 5 bases of the junction left unmatched. CDR3 residues: CASSRTSGGTYEQYV. The DNA of the CDR3 is TGTGCCAGCAGCCGAACTAGCGGGGGGACCTACGAGCAGTACGTC.

This clonotype was seen only a few times. The chain carries TRBV30 and TRBJ2-1; possibly TRBD1 or TRBD2 for D (7 bases each). Germline V gene data show CDR1 as GTSNPN and CDR2 as SVGIG (reference sequence). Trimming took off 3 bases at V and 4 bases at J, with 13 bases between the two ends. The CDR3 has 14 amino acids. This CDR3 reads CAWRWQGGYNEQFF. The CDR3 coding sequence is TGTGCCTGGAGGTGGCAGGGGGGGTACAATGAGCAGTTCTTC.

A few counts support this clonotype. The V and J genes are TRBV5-6 and TRBJ2-1; unclear D gene. Germline CDR1 SGHDT, CDR2 YYEEEE. V shed 3 bases and J shed 2 bases, with 9 bases lying between them. CDR3 length equals 14 residues. In nucleotides, the CDR3 is TGTGCCAGCAGCTCAGATTCTCCCTACAATGAGCAGTTCTTC. Translation: CASSSDSPYNEQFF. The full variable domain, in which reference TRBV5-6 and TRBJ2-1 provide the parts outside the CDR3, is DAGVTQSPTHLIKTRGQQVTLRCSPKSGHDTVSWYQQALGQGPQFIFQYYEEEERQRGNFPDRFSGHQFPNYSSELNVNALLLGDSALYLCASSSDSPYNEQFFGPGTRLTVL.

A note on this clonotype: The junction does not match germline at one end; this may be a read error. The genes are TRBV2 and TRBJ2-6, with a weak D call TRBD1 (5 bases). The CDR3 sequence is 14 residues long. The V gene's germline CDR1 is SNHLY and CDR2 FYNNEI. The CDR3 loop is CASYGLAGANFLTF. CDR3 DNA: TGTGCCAGTTACGGCCTGGCTGGGGCCAACTTCCTGACTTTC. Complete variable domain (other parts from reference TRBV2 and TRBJ2-6): EPEVTQTPSHQVTQMGQEVILRCVPISNHLYFYWYRQILGQKVEFLVSFYNNEISEKSEIFDDQFSVERPDGSNFTLKIRSTKLEDSAMYFCASYGLAGANFLTFGAGSRLTVL.